Each of the 28 T cell receptor beta chains below was sequenced from the same sample in a study of graft-versus-host responses after intestinal transplantation. Antigen specificity for these receptors is unknown. Profiling relied on immunoSEQ multiplex PCR, and the TCRdb table lists in-frame clones only, not all of them. The data contain some 130,000 clones, about 95% of them seen just once; the ten biggest clones take up about 3.3%. The sample in question was unstimulated CD8+ T cells sorted from spleen or lymph node cells, obtained before intestinal transplant. The receptors derive from a human donor who received an intestinal transplant.

In DNA, the CDR3 is TGTGCCAGCAGCTTAGACCACAGCTCCTACGAGCAGTACTTC. Protein: CASSLDHSSYEQYF. The chain carries TRBV7-6 and TRBJ2-7; D remains unclear. This CDR3 contains 14 residues. Germline V lookup: CDR1 SGHVS, CDR2 FNYEAQ. Trimming shortened V by 1 base and J by 0 bases, and 7 bases separated the two germline ends.

The rearrangement links TRBV7-9 to TRBJ2-1, with 12 positions matching TRBD2. Germline V gene data show CDR1 as SEHNR and CDR2 as FQNEAQ (reference sequence). Trimming cost V 5 bases and J 13 bases; bases outside gene matches: 9. This CDR3 has 14 amino acids. The CDR3 DNA follows: TGTGCCAGCAGCCCCGGGACTAGCGGGTGGGACCAGTTCTTC. Its translation: CASSPGTSGWDQFF.

Note on this clone: The sample carries other DNA sequences with the same CDR3. The chain employs TRBV28 and TRBJ2-1; D is uncertain. The CDR3 has 13 residues. Trimming took off 1 base at V and 4 bases at J, with 5 bases between the two ends. Germline CDR1 reads MDHEN; CDR2 reads SYDVKM. CDR3 nucleotide sequence: TGTGCCAGCAGTTTATCCAGTTACAATGAGCAGTTCTTC. This translates into CASSLSSYNEQFF.

This rearrangement joins TRBV6-5 to TRBJ1-1; D not resolved. The germline V and J ends were trimmed by 0 bases and 5 bases, with 16 bases remaining between them. Per germline, CDR1 MNHEY and CDR2 SVGAGI. This CDR3 has 16 residues. The CDR3 coding sequence is TGTGCCAGCAGTTACTCGAAAGCTCCGCGAGGGACTGAAGCTTTCTTT. Translating gives CASSYSKAPRGTEAFF.

The chain's CDR3 is CATTGGGPSYEQYF. In nucleotides, the CDR3 is TGTGCCACCACCGGTGGGGGGCCCTCCTACGAGCAGTACTTC. The V gene is TRBV27, the J gene TRBJ2-7; D tentatively fits TRBD1 or TRBD2 (6 bases each). Deletions cut 10 bases from V and 0 bases from J, with 16 bases between. The CDR3 loop spans 14 amino acids. From germline, CDR1 is MNHEY and CDR2 SMNVEV (reference sequence).

V usage is TRBV13 and J usage is TRBJ2-7; no clear D. V was pared by 5 bases and J by 7 bases, with 18 bases between. Germline CDR1 reads PRHDT; CDR2 reads FYEKMQ (reference sequence). The CDR3 runs to 14 residues. CDR3 nucleotides: TGTGCCAGCAGCCTTCCCAGGCAGAAAAGTGAGCAGTACTTC. Amino acid sequence: CASSLPRQKSEQYF.

The V call is TRBV27, the J call TRBJ2-1; tentatively, D is TRBD1 (5 bases). V was cut by 5 bases and J by 3 bases, with 14 bases left in between. This CDR3 region has 15 residues. Germline loops: CDR1 MNHEY, CDR2 SMNVEV (reference sequence). The CDR3 loop reads CASSQTGPLYNEQFF. The CDR3 nucleotides read TGTGCCAGCAGTCAAACAGGCCCCCTCTACAATGAGCAGTTCTTC.

Notes on this clone: The same CDR3 arises from other DNA sequences in this sample as well. This chain links TRBV9 with TRBJ2-1, with TRBD2 as a possible D gene (5 bases). CDR1 and CDR2 from the germline V gene are SGDLS and YYNGEE. The CDR3 has 16 residues. The germline V and J ends were trimmed by 0 bases and 2 bases, with 12 bases remaining between them. The chain's CDR3 is CASSVEGGVAYNEQFF. In DNA, the CDR3 is TGTGCCAGCAGCGTAGAAGGAGGAGTGGCCTACAATGAGCAGTTCTTC.

V and J are TRBV30 and TRBJ2-7; D ambiguous. Trimming removed 4 bases at V and 2 bases at J, with 21 bases between. CDR3 length equals 16 residues. Germline-derived CDR1 and CDR2 are GTSNPN and SVGIG (reference sequence). CDR3 sequence: CAWKSRVVKDPYEQYF. In DNA form, the CDR3 reads TGTGCCTGGAAATCCCGAGTCGTGAAGGACCCCTACGAGCAGTACTTC.

This clone was seen only once. The chain is built from TRBV19 and TRBJ2-7; D remains unclear. With 0 bases removed from V and 0 bases from J, the gap between germline ends came to 3 bases. Germline CDR1 LNHDA, CDR2 SQIVND (reference sequence). The CDR3 length is 13 residues. The CDR3 bases are TGTGCCAGTAGTATAGACCCCTCCTACGAGCAGTACTTC. It specifies CASSIDPSYEQYF.

This sequence joins TRBV12-5 and TRBJ2-6, with D perhaps TRBD1 or TRBD2 (5 bases each). Germline CDR1 is LGHNT and CDR2 is FRNRAP. The CDR3 sequence is 18 residues long. V was pared by 0 bases and J by 2 bases, with 14 bases between. DNA for the CDR3: TGTGCTAGTGGTTTGGTACGTGAGGGGTCGGCTGGGGCCAACGTCCTGACTTTC. This sequence encodes CASGLVREGSAGANVLTF.

This sequence joins TRBV7-3 and TRBJ2-1, with D unclear. This CDR3 is built from 13 residues. CDR1 and CDR2 from the germline V gene are SGHTA and FQGTGA. Trimming shortened V by 2 bases and J by 5 bases, and 7 bases separated the two germline ends. The CDR3 protein is CASSLSPDNEQFF. In DNA form, the CDR3 reads TGTGCCAGCAGCTTATCTCCGGACAATGAGCAGTTCTTC.

The chain couples TRBV4-2 to TRBJ1-5, with 8 bases fitting TRBD1. The V segment lost 0 bases and the J segment 7 bases; nucleotides outside the gene matches: 5. CDR3 length: 15 amino acids. From germline, CDR1 is LGHNA and CDR2 YNFKEQ. In nucleotides, the CDR3 is TGTGCCAGCAGCCAAGACCGCAGGGGGCCCCAGCCCCAGCATTTT. Translation gives CASSQDRRGPQPQHF.

The V call is TRBV29-1, the J call TRBJ2-5, with D tentatively TRBD2 (6 bases). CDR1 and CDR2 from the germline V gene are SQVTM and ANQGSEA. The CDR3 is made up of 15 amino acids. The V end lost 0 bases, the J end lost 5 bases, and 16 bases lay between the germline ends. The CDR3 reads CSVEEVGEVRETQYF. The CDR3 DNA follows: TGCAGCGTTGAAGAAGTGGGGGAGGTGCGGGAGACCCAGTACTTC.

CDR3 residues: CAISDFGHGNTEAFF. For the CDR3, the DNA is TGTGCCATCAGTGACTTTGGACACGGGAACACTGAAGCTTTCTTT. The V gene is TRBV10-3, the J gene TRBJ1-1, with D possibly being TRBD1 (5 bases). Germline lookup yields CDR1 ENHRY and CDR2 SYGVKD. This CDR3 region has 15 residues. V lost 3 bases and J lost 1, with 12 bases in between.

The chain uses TRBV4-1 and TRBJ2-1, with TRBD2 matching 11 bases. The junction had 2 bases not matched to a gene; V was cut back by 0 bases and J by 4 bases. Germline V lookup: CDR1 MGHRA, CDR2 YSYEKL. This CDR3 has 16 amino acids. The chain's CDR3 is CASSQDASGGYNEQFF. DNA of the CDR3: TGCGCCAGCAGCCAAGATGCTAGCGGGGGGTACAATGAGCAGTTCTTC.

The V and J genes are TRBV5-6 and TRBJ2-5; TRBD1 agrees at 7 bases. Germline V gene lookup returns CDR1 SGHDT and CDR2 YYEEEE. The CDR3 is made up of 15 amino acids. The junction had 7 bases not matched to a gene; V was cut back by 5 bases and J by 0 bases. DNA of the CDR3: TGTGCCAGCAGTACCGGGACAGAGTACCAAGAGACCCAGTACTTC. Amino acid sequence: CASSTGTEYQETQYF. The whole variable domain, remainder taken from reference TRBV5-6 and TRBJ2-5, is DAGVTQSPTHLIKTRGQQVTLRCSPKSGHDTVSWYQQALGQGPQFIFQYYEEEERQRGNFPDRFSGHQFPNYSSELNVNALLLGDSALYLCASSTGTEYQETQYFGPGTRLLVL.

The J gene is TRBJ2-1, the V gene TRBV27, with 10 bases matching TRBD2. V was clipped by 3 bases and J by 0 bases; unmatched bases: 11. Per germline, CDR1 MNHEY and CDR2 SMNVEV (reference sequence). This CDR3 is 19 amino acids long. The CDR3 protein is CASSLGRLAGVSSYNEQFF. CDR3 coding DNA: TGTGCCAGCAGTTTGGGGAGGCTAGCGGGGGTAAGCTCCTACAATGAGCAGTTCTTC.

V gene TRBV4-1 combines with J gene TRBJ2-7; tentatively, D is TRBD2 (6 bases). The V and J ends lost 3 bases and 4 bases respectively, with 13 bases between them. The length of the CDR3 is 14 residues. Germline V gene lookup returns CDR1 MGHRA and CDR2 YSYEKL. CDR3 in amino acids: CASSQGLPYYEQYF. CDR3 bases: TGCGCCAGCAGCCAGGGACTCCCTTATTACGAGCAGTACTTC.

The rearrangement links TRBV13 to TRBJ2-2, with D tentatively TRBD1 or TRBD2 (5 bases each). Trimming stripped 4 bases from V and 1 base from J, with 10 bases between. The CDR3 consists of 15 residues. Germline lookup yields CDR1 PRHDT and CDR2 FYEKMQ (reference sequence). The CDR3 here is CASSSGTGNTGELFF. CDR3 in DNA: TGTGCCAGCAGCTCAGGGACCGGGAACACCGGGGAGCTGTTTTTT.

The CDR3: CASSPDEFAYNEQFF. CDR3 nucleotides: TGTGCCAGCAGCCCCGACGAGTTTGCCTACAATGAGCAGTTCTTC. The V gene is TRBV14, the J gene TRBJ2-1; D unclear. With 4 bases removed from V and 2 bases from J, the gap between germline ends came to 12 bases. CDR1 is SGHDN, CDR2 FVKESK, per germline. The CDR3 sequence is 15 residues long. The variable domain in full, with the rest retrieved from reference TRBV14 and TRBJ2-1, is EAGVTQFPSHSVIEKGQTVTLRCDPISGHDNLYWYRRVMGKEIKFLLHFVKESKQDESGMPNNRFLAERTGGTYSTLKVQPAELEDSGVYFCASSPDEFAYNEQFFGPGTRLTVL.

The rearrangement uses TRBV21-1 and TRBJ2-1; TRBD2, the table's D call, lacks a check against the DNA. TRBV21-1 is an annotated pseudogene. The CDR3 runs 12 residues. The chain's CDR3 is CASSKLKHEQFF. The DNA for the CDR3 is TGTGCCAGCAGCAAATTAAAGCATGAGCAGTTCTTC.

The rearrangement joins TRBV19 to TRBJ2-7, with 7 nucleotides matching TRBD2. This CDR3 is built from 13 residues. V lost 2 bases, J lost 2 bases, and 0 bases stayed unmatched. CDR1 is LNHDA, CDR2 SQIVND, per germline (reference sequence). The DNA for the CDR3 is TGTGCCAGTAGTATAACTAGCGCCTACGAGCAGTACTTC. Translated: CASSITSAYEQYF.

For this clone: A junction end diverges from the germline sequence, so it may reflect a read error. The V call is TRBV9, the J call TRBJ1-2, with D possibly being TRBD1 (5 bases). The CDR3 consists of 14 residues. Germline lookup yields CDR1 SGDLS and CDR2 YYNGEE. This CDR3 reads CARSVGGYDYGYTF. The CDR3, as DNA: TGTGCCCGCAGCGTGGGGGGGTATGACTATGGCTACACCTTC.

The V and J genes are TRBV10-3 and TRBJ2-5; 12 nucleotides agree with TRBD1. V shed 3 bases, J shed 5 bases, and the junction held 4 bases outside the gene matches. Germline V gene data show CDR1 as ENHRY and CDR2 as SYGVKD. This CDR3 contains 15 residues. The CDR3 loop reads CAISDRDRGQETQYF. CDR3 in DNA: TGTGCCATCAGTGACCGGGACAGGGGGCAGGAGACCCAGTACTTC.

The chain uses TRBV15 and TRBJ2-4, with TRBD2 matching over 9 bases. The CDR3 runs to 17 residues. Germline CDR1 LNHNV, CDR2 YYDKDF (reference sequence). Germline trimming cut 5 bases from V and 4 bases from J; bases unmatched to any gene: 12. For the CDR3, the DNA is TGTGCCACCAGCCCCACTGGGCGGGAGGGTCCGAAAAACATTCAGTACTTC. Protein sequence: CATSPTGREGPKNIQYF. Based on the CDR3 plus reference TRBV15 and TRBJ2-4, the full variable domain is DAMVIQNPRYQVTQFGKPVTLSCSQTLNHNVMYWYQQKSSQAPKLLFHYYDKDFNNEADTPDNFQSRRPNTSFCFLDIRSPGLGDTAMYLCATSPTGREGPKNIQYFGAGTRLSVL.

The chain carries TRBV7-3 and TRBJ2-3; TRBD2 matches at 8 bases. The CDR3 spans 15 residues. V lost 3 bases and J lost 4; bases outside the gene matches: 6. Germline values: CDR1 SGHTA, CDR2 FQGTGA. The CDR3, as DNA: TGTGCCAGCAGCTTGGTAGCGGGAAAGGCAGATACGCAGTATTTT. Protein sequence: CASSLVAGKADTQYF.

This chain uses TRBV6-6 with TRBJ1-1, with 9 bases lining up with TRBD1. V lost 8 bases to trimming and J lost 0 bases; unmatched junction nucleotides: 1. CDR1 MNHNY and CDR2 SVGAGI come from the germline V gene (reference sequence). The CDR3 runs 13 residues. The CDR3 sequence is CASGQGMNTEAFF. The CDR3 DNA is TGTGCCAGCGGACAGGGGATGAACACTGAAGCTTTCTTT.